The clone carrying this TCR beta chain was picked up many times. These data originate in a study of neurological immune-mediated disorders. Time point noted: longitudinal time-point 2. The study built unsorted libraries from 2 million PBMCs kept at -80 C. The CDR3 sequence is 13 residues long. The V end lost 1 base, the J end lost 2 bases, and 6 bases lay between the germline ends. Looked up from germline, CDR1 is DFQATT and CDR2 is SNEGSKA (reference sequence). The team produced cDNA through 5'RACE using 10-nucleotide random UMIs. Over 190 million TCR-beta sequences from 15-18 subjects came from every sequencing run. TCRdb called the 5' RACE reads again in MiXCR, with one record for every CDR3 protein. This sample has some 49,000 distinct CDR3 sequences, with less than 15% found just once.

The chain couples TRBV20-1 to TRBJ1-5; D uncertain. The sequence was obtained from a male donor with HTLV-1-associated myelopathy (HAM/TSP). Material for sequencing was PBMCs. CDR3 sequence (DNA): TGCAGTGCTAGAGGAGGGCGCAATCAGCCCCAGCATTTT. Translation gives CSARGGRNQPQHF.